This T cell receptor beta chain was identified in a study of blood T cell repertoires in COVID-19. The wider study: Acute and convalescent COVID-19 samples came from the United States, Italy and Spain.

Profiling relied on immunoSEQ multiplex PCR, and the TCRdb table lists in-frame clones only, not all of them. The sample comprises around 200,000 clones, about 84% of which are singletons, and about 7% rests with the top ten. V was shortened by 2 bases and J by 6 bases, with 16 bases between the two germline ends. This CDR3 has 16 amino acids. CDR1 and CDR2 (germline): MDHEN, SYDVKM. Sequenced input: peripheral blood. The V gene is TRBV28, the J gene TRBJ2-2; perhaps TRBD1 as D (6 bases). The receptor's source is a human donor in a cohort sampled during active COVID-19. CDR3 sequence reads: CASSLPEIQGSGELFF. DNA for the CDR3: TGTGCCAGCAGTTTACCCGAAATACAGGGTTCCGGGGAGCTGTTTTTT.